This TCR beta chain is from a study of prognosis after radiotherapy for stage I lung cancer. The sample holds many counts of this clonotype. Imaging by CT and PET/CT found every patient node-negative, and no patient had prior chemotherapy, radiotherapy or other malignancies. At each of two time points, around 6 milliliters of venous blood were taken. V was pared by 3 bases and J by 8 bases, with 13 bases between. Germline CDR1 is SGHRS and CDR2 is YFSETQ. This CDR3 contains 13 residues. TCR beta CDR3 was amplified from genomic DNA by two-round multiplex PCR. TRBV and TRBJ genes each had their own specific primers in first-round PCR. TCRdb itself ran the multiplex PCR reads through MiXCR, one entry per CDR3 protein. The sample carries about 59,000 distinct CDR3 sequences, 26% recorded once.

The sample in question was PBMCs, obtained before or after stereotactic body radiation therapy (not recorded which). This sequence joins TRBV5-1 and TRBJ2-3; D is ambiguous. The clonotype comes from a donor over 45 with non-small cell lung cancer. Here the CDR3 reads CASSSTDEGTQYF. The CDR3 region has the DNA TGCGCCAGCAGCTCAACCGACGAAGGTACGCAGTATTTT.